Below, 15 T cell receptor beta chains from the same sample are listed, as sequenced in a study of T cell responses to AZD1222 COVID-19 vaccine. The data were produced by immunoSEQ multiplex PCR, yet TCRdb's version contains in-frame clones alone and is incomplete. The sample shows fewer than 130,000 clones, approximately 85% of them seen only once. Source: peripheral blood, taken on day 0 of AZD1222 vaccination. The receptors were sampled from an adult in good health.

The V gene is TRBV7-2, the J gene TRBJ2-2; maybe TRBD1 (5 bases). Per the germline V gene, CDR1 is SGHTA and CDR2 is FQGNSA. Trimming took off 1 base at V and 3 bases at J, with 9 bases between the two ends. CDR3 length: 15 amino acids. CDR3 in DNA: TGTGCCAGCAGCTTAGTCAGGGCTGACACCGGGGAGCTGTTTTTT. It encodes CASSLVRADTGELFF.

The chain combines TRBV4-3 with TRBJ1-2, with D possibly matching TRBD1 (6 bases). Germline CDR1 reads LGHNA; CDR2 reads YSLEER. CDR3 size: 15 residues. Trimming took 1 base from V and 9 from J, leaving 18 bases between them. The CDR3 is CASSQGGGSEDSYTF. For the CDR3, the DNA is TGCGCCAGCAGCCAAGGAGGGGGATCGGAGGACAGCTACACCTTC.

This clone occurred once. The chain joins TRBV7-2 to TRBJ2-7; TRBD1 is a possible D gene (6 bases). Trimming pared 5 bases from V and 8 bases from J, leaving 34 bases between. CDR1 and CDR2 from the germline V gene are SGHTA and FQGNSA. This CDR3 is 19 amino acids long. CDR3 coding DNA: TGTGCCAGCAGCCTGACTATGGTAGGGACACCCTCGGACCCTCGACAGCAGTACTTC. Protein: CASSLTMVGTPSDPRQQYF.

V usage is TRBV20-1 and J usage is TRBJ2-4; 12 positions match TRBD1. This CDR3 spans 18 amino acids. V shed 3 bases and J 5 bases; nucleotides not matched to a gene: 14. Looked up from germline, CDR1 is DFQATT and CDR2 is SNEGSKA (reference sequence). The CDR3 DNA reads TGCAGTGCTAGTGCGGTGTCGGGACAGGGGGCCGGAGAAAACATTCAGTACTTC. Translated, it gives CSASAVSGQGAGENIQYF.

V usage is TRBV11-2 and J usage is TRBJ1-2, with D possibly being TRBD1 (5 bases). The germline V gene encodes CDR1 SGHAT and CDR2 FQNNGV. This CDR3 spans 16 amino acids. V was pared by 3 bases and J by 4 bases, with 18 bases between. The CDR3 sequence is CASSLDRDPRSYGYTF. CDR3 sequence (DNA): TGTGCCAGCAGCTTGGACCGGGACCCACGTAGCTATGGCTACACCTTC. Filled out from reference TRBV11-2 and TRBJ1-2, the complete variable domain reads EAGVAQSPRYKIIEKRQSVAFWCNPISGHATLYWYQQILGQGPKLLIQFQNNGVVDDSQLPKDRFSAERLKGVDSTLKIQPAKLEDSAVYLCASSLDRDPRSYGYTFGSGTRLTVV.

This clone was detected only a few times. The chain is built from TRBV6-5 and TRBJ1-2, with D tentatively TRBD1 (5 bases). The germline gives CDR1 MNHEY, CDR2 SVGAGI. V lost 5 bases, J lost 3 bases, and 13 bases lay in between. CDR3 length: 14 residues. The CDR3 nucleotides read TGTGCCAGCAGTAAGGGGTATTCCGACTATGGCTACACCTTC. Its protein product is CASSKGYSDYGYTF.

The chain couples TRBV5-1 to TRBJ2-7; 13 bases are shared with TRBD2. V lost 1 base and J lost 1; bases outside the gene matches: 8. The V gene's germline CDR1 is SGHRS and CDR2 YFSETQ. This CDR3 is built from 18 residues. CDR3 nucleotides: TGCGCCAGCAGCTTGTCTACTAGCGGGGGGGCAAAGTCCTACGAGCAGTACTTC. Its translation: CASSLSTSGGAKSYEQYF.

The chain uses TRBV2 and TRBJ2-3; 7 bases agree with TRBD2. Germline loops: CDR1 SNHLY, CDR2 FYNNEI. The V gene end was trimmed by 7 bases and the J gene end by 4 bases; junction bases not matched to a gene: 11. This CDR3 region has 15 residues. CDR3 region: CASIRRAGDSDTQYF. Here the CDR3 DNA reads TGTGCCAGCATCAGACGGGCGGGGGATTCAGATACGCAGTATTTT.

The rearrangement joins TRBV7-9 to TRBJ2-7; 8 positions agree with TRBD1. J gave up 0 bases and V 5 bases, and 6 bases lay outside the gene matches. This CDR3 has 15 amino acids. Germline V gene lookup returns CDR1 SEHNR and CDR2 FQNEAQ (reference sequence). In nucleotides, the CDR3 is TGTGCCAGCAGCCCCCGCGGACAGGGCTCCTACGAGCAGTACTTC. This translates into CASSPRGQGSYEQYF.

The V call is TRBV6-2 or TRBV6-3, the J call TRBJ1-2, with no clear D. The CDR3 has 15 amino acids. The V end lost 0 bases, the J end lost 3 bases, and 11 bases lay between the germline ends. CDR1 is MNHEY, CDR2 SVGEGT, per germline. Here the CDR3 DNA reads TGTGCCAGCAGTTACTCGAAAACCGTCGACTATGGCTACACCTTC. It translates to CASSYSKTVDYGYTF.

The chain carries TRBV19 and TRBJ1-1; unclear D gene. Per the germline V gene, CDR1 is LNHDA and CDR2 is SQIVND (reference sequence). The germline V and J ends were trimmed by 5 bases and 1 base, with 11 bases remaining between them. This CDR3 region has 14 residues. CDR3 amino acids: CASSEIGRNTEAFF. CDR3 bases: TGTGCCAGTAGTGAAATCGGGAGGAACACTGAAGCTTTCTTT.

This chain joins TRBV6-1 and TRBJ1-5; a possible D gene is TRBD1 (6 bases). The CDR3 length is 15 residues. The V and J ends lost 3 bases and 2 bases respectively, with 11 bases between them. Germline loops: CDR1 MNHNS, CDR2 SASEGT. The CDR3 coding sequence is TGTGCCAGCAGTGATGGGGGGCCAGGCAATCAGCCCCAGCATTTT. It is translated as CASSDGGPGNQPQHF.

The gene calls are TRBV2 and TRBJ1-6, with TRBD1 matching 8 bases. This CDR3 has 15 amino acids. The germline CDR1 and CDR2 sequences are SNHLY and FYNNEI. The J segment lost 7 bases and the V segment lost 6 bases, leaving 8 bases of the junction unmatched. CDR3 amino acids: CASSRWTGWNSPLHF. The CDR3 DNA sequence: TGTGCCAGCAGCCGTTGGACAGGGTGGAATTCACCCCTCCACTTT.

This clone was seen a few times. V is TRBV5-4 and J is TRBJ1-1; D perhaps matches TRBD1 (5 bases). Germline V gene data show CDR1 as SGHNT and CDR2 as YYREEE (reference sequence). This CDR3 contains 14 residues. V lost 0 bases and J 3 bases, leaving 9 bases between the germline ends. The CDR3 reads CASSLGQRDTEAFF. The CDR3 DNA sequence: TGTGCCAGCAGCTTGGGACAGAGGGACACTGAAGCTTTCTTT.

V and J are TRBV6-6 and TRBJ2-7; TRBD2 agrees at 10 bases. This CDR3 region has 14 residues. In germline, CDR1 is MNHNY, CDR2 SVGAGI (reference sequence). Trimming removed 5 bases from V and 2 bases from J; junction bases left unmatched: 3. The CDR3 region has the DNA TGTGCCAGCAGTATACTAGCGGGGACCTACGAGCAGTACTTC. Translation gives CASSILAGTYEQYF.